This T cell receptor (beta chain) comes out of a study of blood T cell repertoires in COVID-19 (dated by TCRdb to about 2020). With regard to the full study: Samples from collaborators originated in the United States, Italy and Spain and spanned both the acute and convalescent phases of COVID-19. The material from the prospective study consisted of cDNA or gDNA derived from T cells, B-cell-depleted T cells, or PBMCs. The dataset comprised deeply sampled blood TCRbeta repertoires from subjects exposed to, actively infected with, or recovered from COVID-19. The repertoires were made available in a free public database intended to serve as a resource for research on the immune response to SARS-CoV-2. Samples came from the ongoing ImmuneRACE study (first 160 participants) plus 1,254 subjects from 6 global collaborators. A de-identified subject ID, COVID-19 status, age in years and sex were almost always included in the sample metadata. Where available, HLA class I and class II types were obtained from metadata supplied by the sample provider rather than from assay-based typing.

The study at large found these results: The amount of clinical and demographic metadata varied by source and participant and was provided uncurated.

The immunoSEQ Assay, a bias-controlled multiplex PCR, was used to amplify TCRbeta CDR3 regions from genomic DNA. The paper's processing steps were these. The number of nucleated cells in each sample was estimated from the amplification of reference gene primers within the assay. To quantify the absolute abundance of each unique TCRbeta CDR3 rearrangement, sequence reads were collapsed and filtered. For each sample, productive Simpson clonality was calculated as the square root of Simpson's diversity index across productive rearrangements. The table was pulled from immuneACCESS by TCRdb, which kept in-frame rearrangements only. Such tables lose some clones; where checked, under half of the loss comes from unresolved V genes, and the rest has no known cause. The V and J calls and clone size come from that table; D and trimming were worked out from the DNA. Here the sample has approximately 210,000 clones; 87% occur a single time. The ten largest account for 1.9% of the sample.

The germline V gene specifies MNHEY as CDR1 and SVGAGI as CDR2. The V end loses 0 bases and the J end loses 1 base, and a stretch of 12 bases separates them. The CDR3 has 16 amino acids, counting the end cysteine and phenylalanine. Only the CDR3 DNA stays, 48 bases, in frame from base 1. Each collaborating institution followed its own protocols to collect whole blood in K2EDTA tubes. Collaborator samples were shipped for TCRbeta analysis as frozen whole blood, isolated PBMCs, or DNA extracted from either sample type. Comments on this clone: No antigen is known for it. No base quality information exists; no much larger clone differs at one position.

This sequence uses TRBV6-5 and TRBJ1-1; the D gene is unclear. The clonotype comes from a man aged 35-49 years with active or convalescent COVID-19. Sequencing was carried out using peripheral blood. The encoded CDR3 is CASSYSVWEPNTEAFF. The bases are TGTGCCAGCAGTTACTCGGTCTGGGAGCCGAACACTGAAGCTTTCTTT.